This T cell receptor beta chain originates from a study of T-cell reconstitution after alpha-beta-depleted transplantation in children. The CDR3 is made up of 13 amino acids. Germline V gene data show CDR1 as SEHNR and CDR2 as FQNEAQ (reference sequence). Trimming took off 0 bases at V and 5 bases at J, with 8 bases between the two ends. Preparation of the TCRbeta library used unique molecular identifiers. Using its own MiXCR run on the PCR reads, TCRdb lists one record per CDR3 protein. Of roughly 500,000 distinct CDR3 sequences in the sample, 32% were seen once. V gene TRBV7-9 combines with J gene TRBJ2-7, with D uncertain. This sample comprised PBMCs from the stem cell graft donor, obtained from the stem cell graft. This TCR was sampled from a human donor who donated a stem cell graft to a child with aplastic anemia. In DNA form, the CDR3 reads TGTGCCAGCAGCTTAGCCGGGCCTAACGAGCAGTACTTC. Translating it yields CASSLAGPNEQYF.